This TCR beta chain emerged from a study of cytomegalovirus exposure and HLA in healthy donors. Study results and caveats: Among donors in an Asian-associated ancestry cluster, a later analysis reportedly found fewer N-insertions than the roughly 680-donor mean. Sequencing artifact likely explains a cluster of highly shared sequence variants. It was reported that the classifier diagnosed cytomegalovirus status with high specificity and sensitivity in both the original and validation cohorts.

V was clipped by 7 bases and J by 4 bases; unmatched bases: 8. This CDR3 region has 14 residues. Germline V gene sequence: CDR1 MNHEY, CDR2 SVGAGI. Points on this clone: The antigen is unknown.

The PCR had 60 Vbeta and 13 Jbeta primers. Clones were sequenced by immunoSEQ multiplex PCR, and TCRdb holds only the in-frame ones, with some missing. Of 65,000 to 90,000 clones in the sample, roughly 70% are singletons; the top ten hold 2.5% to 3.5%. This sequence joins TRBV6-5 and TRBJ1-2; 8 nucleotides agree with TRBD1. The sequencing sample was made of PBMCs. This TCR derives from a man between 40 and 49 years old in good health and CMV-seronegative. CDR3 protein: CASTPRQGIYGYTF. The DNA for the CDR3 is TGTGCCAGCACCCCCCGACAGGGGATCTATGGCTACACCTTC.